A selection of T cell receptor beta chains follows, all from one sample in a study of a mutant IDH1 vaccine in newly diagnosed glioma. For these TCRs, the target antigens are not known. Assay used: immunoSEQ multiplex PCR; TCRdb lists only in-frame clones, some missing. Among about 30,000 clones, approximately 83% were seen once, and the ten largest hold approximately 24%. The sample here was PBMCs, taken from a glioma patient whose treatment included an IDH1 peptide vaccine. These receptors all come from a man in his thirties or forties with glioma. Each CDR3 is given with its conserved first and last residue. The D gene is left open where the match is weak. Size is omitted from some rows. Given values are once, few, many or a class for expanded clones.

>TRBJ1-3|.|TRBD1|TRBV5-4
TGTGCCAGCAGGGCCGGGACAGGCTCTGGAAACACCATATATTTT
CASRAGTGSGNTIYF
>TRBJ2-3|.|TRBD2|TRBV29-1
TGCATGGTCCGGGACTATCCCACAGATACGCAGTATTTT
CMVRDYPTDTQYF
>TRBJ1-1|.|.|TRBV21-1
TGTGCCAGCAGCAAAGTGGTAGCAGTCTCCTACTACACTGAAGCTTTCTTT
CASSKVVAVSYYTEAFF
>TRBJ1-1|few|.|TRBV6-1
TGTGCCAGCAGTGAGGGGACGGAGTGGGGGACTGAAGCTTTCTTT
CASSEGTEWGTEAFF
>TRBJ1-5|.|.|TRBV6-1
TGTGCCACCCAGGGAGGGCCCCATAGCAATCAGCCCCAGCATTTT
CATQGGPHSNQPQHF
>TRBJ2-1|.|TRBD2|TRBV5-4
TGTGCCAGCAGCTTGGCTAGCGGGGGGGCCCCCTACAATGAGCAGTTCTTC
CASSLASGGAPYNEQFF
>TRBJ2-2|.|.|TRBV11-2
TGTGCCAGCAGGGCGAAAGGGCCCTTGGTTGCCGGGGAGCTGTTTTTT
CASRAKGPLVAGELFF
>TRBJ2-2|.|TRBD2|TRBV30
TGTGCCTGGCCAAACGGGGGGTGTCGTTTGAACACCGGGGAGCTGTTTTTT
CAWPNGGCRLNTGELFF
>TRBJ2-7|.|.|TRBV27
TGTGCCAGCAATTCCGGTAACCCCTACGAGCAGTACTTC
CASNSGNPYEQYF
>TRBJ2-1|.|.|TRBV4-1
TGCGCCAGCAGTCTCAGCCCTGTGAATGAGCAGTTCTTC
CASSLSPVNEQFF
>TRBJ1-1|.|.|TRBV19
TGTGCCAGTAGTCCCCCCATAGGACGGGCGACTGAAGCTTTCTTT
CASSPPIGRATEAFF
>TRBJ1-2|.|.|TRBV10-1
TGCGCCAACCACACGAACTATGGCTACACCTTC
CANHTNYGYTF
>TRBJ2-7|.|.|TRBV5-1
TGCGCCAGCAGCTTTACGATTAGCTCCTACGAGCAGTACTTC
CASSFTISSYEQYF
>TRBJ1-2|.|TRBD1|TRBV6-6
TGTGCCAGCAGCCAAGGGGGACAGGGAGGTGGCTACACCTTC
CASSQGGQGGGYTF
>TRBJ2-2|.|.|TRBV4-1
TGCGCCAGCAGCTCACAGGGTTGGGGAGGGACCGGGGAGCTGTTTTTT
CASSSQGWGGTGELFF
>TRBJ2-3|.|TRBD2|TRBV5-1
TGCGCCAGCAGCCTAGCGGGGGGGCACAGCACAGATACGCAGTATTTT
CASSLAGGHSTDTQYF
>TRBJ2-5|.|.|TRBV5-1
TGCGCCAGCAGCCGTGGGACTCCTCAAGAGACCCAGTACTTC
CASSRGTPQETQYF
>TRBJ1-2|.|.|TRBV5-1
TGCGCCAGCAGCTTGGGGGGCTCGGGTGGCTACACCTTC
CASSLGGSGGYTF
>TRBJ1-2|.|.|TRBV5-4
TGTGCCAGCAGCTCTGGGGACATTTATGGCTACACCTTC
CASSSGDIYGYTF
>TRBJ2-7|.|TRBD2|TRBV2
TGTGCCAGCAGGGGGGTGACGGGAGGCTACGAGCAGTACTTC
CASRGVTGGYEQYF
>TRBJ2-2|once|TRBD2|TRBV4-2
TGTGCCAGCAGCCAATTTCGGGACTACAACACCGGGGAGCTGTTTTTT
CASSQFRDYNTGELFF
>TRBJ2-2|.|.|TRBV28
TGTGCCAGCAGTCTTGACGTACCGAACACCGGGGAGCTGTTTTTT
CASSLDVPNTGELFF
>TRBJ1-6|.|.|TRBV9
TGTGCCAGCAGCGTAGATGTCTCTTTGTATTCACCCCTCCACTTT
CASSVDVSLYSPLHF
>TRBJ1-2|.|TRBD1|TRBV29-1
TGCAGCGTCTCGGGACAGGGGAATGGCTACACCTTC
CSVSGQGNGYTF
>TRBJ2-5|.|.|TRBV5-4
TGTGCCAGCAGCTCCGGGACACAAGAGACCCAGTACTTC
CASSSGTQETQYF
>TRBJ1-1|few|.|TRBV7-8
TGTGCCAGCAGTGGGGATCTCACTGAAGCTTTCTTT
CASSGDLTEAFF
>TRBJ2-1|.|.|TRBV29-1
TGCAGCGTTGAGGGCAGGGTCGATGAGCAGTTCTTC
CSVEGRVDEQFF
>TRBJ2-7|few|.|TRBV28
TGTGCCAGCAGAATACCCCCGCCGAGGGGCTACGAGCAGTACTTC
CASRIPPPRGYEQYF
>TRBJ1-6|.|.|TRBV6-5
TGTGCCAGCCGGGGTTCCGATAATTCACCCCTCCACTTT
CASRGSDNSPLHF
>TRBJ2-1|.|.|TRBV10-3
TGTGCCATCAGTGAGTCCGCCGGGGTCTACAATGAGCAGTTCTTC
CAISESAGVYNEQFF
>TRBJ1-3|.|.|TRBV7-8
TGTGCCAGCAGCTCCCAACCCTCTGGAAACACCATATATTTT
CASSSQPSGNTIYF
>TRBJ1-3|once|.|TRBV30
TGTGCCTGGAGTCCCGACTCTGGAAACACCATATATTTT
CAWSPDSGNTIYF
>TRBJ2-7|.|TRBD1|TRBV29-1
TGCAGCGGTCTGACAGGGCGAAGCGACGAGCAGTACTTC
CSGLTGRSDEQYF
>TRBJ2-3|.|.|TRBV5-1
TGCGCCAGCAGCGACGACACAGATACGCAGTATTTT
CASSDDTDTQYF
>TRBJ1-1|.|.|TRBV6-5
TGTGCCAGCAGCTTCGGGGGCACTGAAGCTTTCTTT
CASSFGGTEAFF
>TRBJ2-7|.|.|TRBV4-1
TGCGCCAGCAGCCATGATAGCTTTGCTTCCGACAGTCCCTACGAGCAGTACTTC
CASSHDSFASDSPYEQYF
>TRBJ1-1|.|TRBD1|TRBV5-1
TGCGCCAGCAGCGCATACAGGGGGCCCACCGGCGTGAACACTGAAGCTTTCTTT
CASSAYRGPTGVNTEAFF
>TRBJ1-4|.|TRBD1|TRBV29-1
TGCAGCGTTGAAGATACCGGGACAGGGGGTGAAAAACTGTTTTTT
CSVEDTGTGGEKLFF
>TRBJ2-3|.|TRBD1|TRBV4-3
TGCGCCAGCAGCCAAGATCGAGGGGGCCTAACAGATACGCAGTATTTT
CASSQDRGGLTDTQYF
>TRBJ1-2|.|TRBD1|TRBV9
TGTGCCAGCAGCCGCCCGACAGGGGGCTCGGACTATGGCTACACCTTC
CASSRPTGGSDYGYTF
>TRBJ1-1|.|.|TRBV5-1
TGCGCCAGCAGCAAATCCACAAGGGACGTACGCATGAACACTGAAGCTTTCTTT
CASSKSTRDVRMNTEAFF
>TRBJ2-1|.|.|TRBV9
TGTGCCAGCAGCGTAGCCGGGAACTCCTACAATGAGCAGTTCTTC
CASSVAGNSYNEQFF
>TRBJ2-7|.|TRBD1|TRBV7-6
TGTGCCAGCAGTCAACGTACAGGGGGCAATCCTACCTACGAGCAGTACTTC
CASSQRTGGNPTYEQYF
>TRBJ1-1|few|TRBD1|TRBV11-3
TGTGCCAGCAGCTTTACAGGGGCTGGTGAAGCTTTCTTT
CASSFTGAGEAFF
>TRBJ1-1|.|.|TRBV7-9
TGTGCCAGCAGCGAAACAGGGATGGGGGCCCTAGAAGCTTTCTTT
CASSETGMGALEAFF
>TRBJ1-1|.|.|TRBV6-5
TGTGCCAGCAGTTACTCGACGTCCACGAACACTGAAGCTTTCTTT
CASSYSTSTNTEAFF
>TRBJ2-1|.|TRBD2|TRBV6-1
TGTGCCAGCAGTGCCGCTAGCGGGAGAGTAGATGAGCAGTTCTTC
CASSAASGRVDEQFF
>TRBJ1-5|.|.|TRBV6-5
TGTGCCAGCAACCCTGTTAATAGCAATCAGCCCCAGCATTTT
CASNPVNSNQPQHF
>TRBJ1-1|few|.|TRBV19
TGTGCCAGCCTAATCCCGCGGGGAAGGGACACTGAAGCTTTCTTT
CASLIPRGRDTEAFF
>TRBJ1-5|.|.|TRBV5-5
TGTGCCAGCAGTTCTGCTCAGGGTAGGGATCAGCCCCAGCATTTT
CASSSAQGRDQPQHF
>TRBJ1-2|.|.|TRBV7-2
TGTGCCAGCAGCTTAGAGTCATCTAGGGATTTGAACTATGGCTACACCTTC
CASSLESSRDLNYGYTF
>TRBJ1-2|.|TRBD1|TRBV25-1
TGTGCCAGCAGAGGACAGGGTTGGGGCTATGGCTACACCTTC
CASRGQGWGYGYTF
>TRBJ1-3|.|.|TRBV7-9
TGTGCCAGCAGCGACAGTAGCTCGAGAAACACCATATATTTT
CASSDSSSRNTIYF
>TRBJ2-3|.|.|TRBV7-6
TGTGCCAGCAGCTTAGAGGTCGGGGGAGGCACAGATACGCAGTATTTT
CASSLEVGGGTDTQYF
>TRBJ1-6|.|TRBD1|TRBV30
TGTGCCTGGGACAGGGGGTTGTTGCCGAATTCACCCCTCCACTTT
CAWDRGLLPNSPLHF
>TRBJ2-3|.|.|TRBV7-8
TGTGCCAGCATTACCGGTGGGGCTCCCACAGATACGCAGTATTTT
CASITGGAPTDTQYF
>TRBJ2-7|.|.|TRBV6-5
TGTGCTTGTCGTCAGGAGAGGTCCCATGGTGAGCAGTACTTC
CACRQERSHGEQYF
>TRBJ2-2|once|.|TRBV5-1
TGCGCCAGCAGCTTGGACCCGGCTGGTCCCGGGGAGCTGTTTTTT
CASSLDPAGPGELFF
>TRBJ1-1|.|.|TRBV5-4
TGTGCCAGCAGCTCCGACCTCGCCACACCCGTAGCTTTCTTT
CASSSDLATPVAFF